The present T cell receptor beta chain was sequenced within a study of blood T cell repertoires in COVID-19. Some clones are missing from TCRdb's copy, which holds only in-frame ones; the method was immunoSEQ multiplex PCR. Counted here are 310,000 or so clones, approximately 88% occurring once; the ten biggest clones make up 8.9%. The CDR3 sequence is 18 residues long. CDR1 and CDR2 from the germline V gene are MNHEY and SMNVEV (reference sequence). V was cut by 6 bases and J by 5 bases, with 28 bases left in between. The chain employs TRBV27 and TRBJ2-5; maybe TRBD2 (5 bases). The TCR was taken from a woman younger than 30 who had recovered from COVID-19. Source material: PBMCs or T cells enriched from blood (not recorded which). In DNA, the CDR3 is TGTGCCAGCAGCCTAAATCCCGGGGTTCTTGGCGATCGTGAGACCCAGTACTTC. It encodes CASSLNPGVLGDRETQYF.